Listed below are T cell receptor beta chains from one sample, sequenced in a study of cytomegalovirus exposure and HLA in healthy donors. The repertoire was sequenced with immunoSEQ multiplex PCR; TCRdb's copy has only in-frame clones and lacks some. This sample yields around 130,000 clones, of which roughly three fifths are seen a single time; around 1.8% belongs to the top ten. The sample consisted of PBMCs. All receptors come from a male donor in good health and CMV-seronegative. Each CDR3 is given with its conserved first and last residue. A D gene is named only where the DNA matches it firmly. Clone size, where shown, is once, few, many, or a class for clones that have expanded.

J gene | D gene | V gene | clone size | CDR3 protein | CDR3 DNA
TRBJ1-1 | . | TRBV7-9 | . | CASSLSGGRTNTEAFF | TGTGCCAGCAGCTTAAGCGGAGGCAGGACGAACACTGAAGCTTTCTTT
TRBJ2-5 | . | TRBV4-1 | . | CASSQIGDQETQYF | TGCGCCAGCAGCCAGATAGGGGATCAAGAGACCCAGTACTTC
TRBJ1-4 | . | TRBV28 | . | CASSFKEKLFF | TGTGCCAGCAGTTTCAAAGAAAAACTGTTTTTT
TRBJ1-2 | . | TRBV7-6 | . | CASSFPRDYGYTF | TGTGCCAGCAGCTTCCCCAGGGACTATGGCTACACCTTC
TRBJ2-3 | TRBD1 | TRBV7-2 | few | CASSERQGFTDTQYF | TGTGCCAGCAGCGAAAGACAGGGGTTCACAGATACGCAGTATTTT
TRBJ1-1 | . | TRBV7-9 | few | CASSLARGGTEAFF | TGTGCCAGCAGCTTAGCGCGAGGTGGCACTGAAGCTTTCTTT
TRBJ2-7 | . | TRBV4-1 | . | CASSLAEGNYEQYF | TGCGCCAGCAGCCTCGCGGAGGGAAACTACGAGCAGTACTTC
TRBJ1-3 | TRBD1 | TRBV5-6 | few | CASSLGDSPIYF | TGTGCCAGCAGCTTGGGGGACAGTCCCATATATTTT
TRBJ2-7 | . | TRBV5-4 | . | CASSIQPGNEQYF | TGTGCCAGCAGCATACAGCCGGGGAACGAGCAGTACTTC
TRBJ2-3 | . | TRBV7-3 | . | CASSLMLAPDTQYF | TGTGCCAGCAGCTTAATGCTAGCCCCAGATACGCAGTATTTT
TRBJ2-7 | . | TRBV6-5 | . | CASSDGQHYEQYF | TGTGCCAGCAGTGACGGACAGCACTACGAGCAGTACTTC
TRBJ2-7 | . | TRBV5-4 | once | CASSLANVPSYEQYF | TGTGCCAGCAGCTTGGCCAACGTTCCCAGCTACGAGCAGTACTTC
TRBJ1-1 | . | TRBV2 | . | CASRVGGYTEAFF | TGTGCCAGCAGGGTCGGGGGATACACTGAAGCTTTCTTT
TRBJ2-5 | . | TRBV7-9 | . | CASSFGPSGTQYF | TGTGCCAGCAGCTTTGGCCCCTCGGGTACCCAGTACTTC
TRBJ1-2 | TRBD1 | TRBV6-5 | few | CASRAGGDYGYTF | TGTGCCAGCAGGGCAGGGGGCGACTATGGCTACACCTTC
TRBJ2-7 | TRBD1 | TRBV10-3 | few | CATQGQGYEQYF | TGTGCCACACAGGGGCAGGGTTACGAGCAGTACTTC
TRBJ1-6 | TRBD1 | TRBV18 | . | CASSPQSGTGDSPLHF | TGTGCCAGCTCACCGCAATCCGGGACAGGGGATTCACCCCTCCACTTT
TRBJ2-7 | . | TRBV19 | . | CASSLQGNNEQYF | TGTGCCAGTAGTTTGCAGGGTAACAACGAGCAGTACTTC
TRBJ1-2 | TRBD1 | TRBV5-3 | few | CARSFPTGKRGYGYTF | TGTGCCAGAAGCTTCCCGACAGGGAAACGGGGCTATGGCTACACCTTC
TRBJ2-7 | TRBD1 | TRBV7-8 | . | CASSLEGQGKGQYF | TGTGCCAGCAGCTTAGAGGGACAGGGGAAGGGGCAGTACTTC
TRBJ2-7 | . | TRBV5-4 | . | CASSLGAGVSEQYF | TGTGCCAGCAGCTTGGGGGCAGGGGTGAGTGAGCAGTACTTC
TRBJ1-4 | TRBD1 | TRBV5-1 | . | CASRITGTVDEKLFF | TGCGCCAGCAGGATAACCGGGACAGTCGATGAAAAACTGTTTTTT
TRBJ2-7 | . | TRBV2 | . | CASTTLTVESSYEQYF | TGTGCCAGCACTACCCTGACAGTTGAGAGCTCCTACGAGCAGTACTTC